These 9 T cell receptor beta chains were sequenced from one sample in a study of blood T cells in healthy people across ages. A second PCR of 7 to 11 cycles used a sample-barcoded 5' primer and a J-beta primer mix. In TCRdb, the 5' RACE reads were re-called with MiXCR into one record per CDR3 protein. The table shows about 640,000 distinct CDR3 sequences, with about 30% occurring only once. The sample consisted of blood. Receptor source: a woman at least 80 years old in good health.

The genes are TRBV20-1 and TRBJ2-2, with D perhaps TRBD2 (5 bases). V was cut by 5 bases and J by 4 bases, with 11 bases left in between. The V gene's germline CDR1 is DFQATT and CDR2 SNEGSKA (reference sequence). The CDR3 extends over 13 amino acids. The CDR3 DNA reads TGCAGTGCTTTACTAGGACGCACCGGGGAGCTGTTTTTT. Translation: CSALLGRTGELFF.

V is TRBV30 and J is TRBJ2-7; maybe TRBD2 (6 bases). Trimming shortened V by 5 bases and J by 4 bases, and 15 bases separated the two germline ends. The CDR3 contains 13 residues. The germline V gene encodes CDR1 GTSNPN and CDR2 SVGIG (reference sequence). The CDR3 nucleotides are TGTGCCTGGGCCCCAGGGAGGAATTACGAGCAGTACTTC. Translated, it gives CAWAPGRNYEQYF.

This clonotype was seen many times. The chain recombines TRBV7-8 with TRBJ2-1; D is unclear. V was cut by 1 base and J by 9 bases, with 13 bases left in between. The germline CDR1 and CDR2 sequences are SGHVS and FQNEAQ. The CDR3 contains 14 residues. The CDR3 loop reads CASSLEVVVIEQFF. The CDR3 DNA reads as TGTGCCAGCAGCTTAGAAGTAGTTGTCATTGAGCAGTTCTTC.

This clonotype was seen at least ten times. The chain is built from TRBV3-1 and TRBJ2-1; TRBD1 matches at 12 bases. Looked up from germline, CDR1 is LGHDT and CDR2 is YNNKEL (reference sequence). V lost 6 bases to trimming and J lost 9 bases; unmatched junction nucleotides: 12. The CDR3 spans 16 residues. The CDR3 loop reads CASSQSVGTGGREQFF. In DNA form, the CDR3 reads TGTGCCAGCAGTCAGTCCGTCGGGACAGGGGGCCGTGAGCAGTTCTTC.

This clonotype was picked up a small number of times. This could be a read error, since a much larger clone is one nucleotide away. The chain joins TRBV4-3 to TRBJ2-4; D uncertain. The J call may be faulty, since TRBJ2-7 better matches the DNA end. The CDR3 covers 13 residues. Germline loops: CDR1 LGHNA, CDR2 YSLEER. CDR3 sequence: CASSRDKGCEQYF. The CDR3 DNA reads TGCGCCAGCAGCCGAGACAAAGGTTGCGAGCAGTACTTC.

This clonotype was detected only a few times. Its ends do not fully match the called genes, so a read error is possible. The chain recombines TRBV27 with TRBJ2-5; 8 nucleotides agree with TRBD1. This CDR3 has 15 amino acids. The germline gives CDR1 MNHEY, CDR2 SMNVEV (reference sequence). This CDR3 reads CASSSRGQDFETRYF. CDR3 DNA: TGTGCCAGCAGTTCAAGGGGACAGGACTTCGAGACCCGGTACTTC.

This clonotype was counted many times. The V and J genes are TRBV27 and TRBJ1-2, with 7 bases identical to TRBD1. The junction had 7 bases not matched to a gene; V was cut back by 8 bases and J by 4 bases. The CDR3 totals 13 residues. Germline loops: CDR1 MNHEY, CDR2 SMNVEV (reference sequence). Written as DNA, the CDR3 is TGTGCCAGCCGAGGCAGGGGGTTCTATGGCTACACCTTC. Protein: CASRGRGFYGYTF.

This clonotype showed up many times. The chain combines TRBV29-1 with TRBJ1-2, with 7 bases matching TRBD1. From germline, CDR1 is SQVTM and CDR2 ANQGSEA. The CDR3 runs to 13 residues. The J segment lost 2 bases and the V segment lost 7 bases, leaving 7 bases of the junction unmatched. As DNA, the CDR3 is TGCAGCGCTCTTGAAGGGGGCAACTATGGCTACACCTTC. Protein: CSALEGGNYGYTF.

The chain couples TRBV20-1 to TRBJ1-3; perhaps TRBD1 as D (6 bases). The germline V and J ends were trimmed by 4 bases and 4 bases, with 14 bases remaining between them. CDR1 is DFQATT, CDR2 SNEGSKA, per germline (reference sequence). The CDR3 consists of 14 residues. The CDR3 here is CSANMRGGGNTIYF. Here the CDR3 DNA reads TGCAGTGCTAATATGAGGGGGGGAGGAAACACCATATATTTT.